What follows are 25 T cell receptor beta chains derived from one specimen sequenced in a study of tumor and adjacent non-tumor tissue in lung cancer. A modified ARM-PCR protocol with three rounds of nested PCR amplified TCRbeta. TCRdb re-called the multiplex PCR reads through MiXCR, storing one row per CDR3 protein. This sample has 120,000 or so distinct CDR3 sequences; 84% occur once, and the top ten carry approximately 22%. RNA was extracted from bulk tissue without any cell sorting. The sequenced sample was lung tumor tissue. All receptors derive from an older man with non-small cell lung cancer.

Comment on this clonotype: The junction differs from germline at one of its ends, possibly a read error. The CDR3 here is CSIVAESPEALF. CDR3 DNA sequence: TGCAGCATTGTGGCGGAGAGCCCTGAAGCTTTATTT. This rearrangement joins TRBV29-1 to TRBJ1-1; D is uncertain. The V gene's germline CDR1 is SQVTM and CDR2 ANQGSEA. The CDR3 covers 12 residues.

This clonotype has a handful of counts. It may be a read error: a sequence one base away is much more abundant. The chain links TRBV10-3 to TRBJ2-5, with D unclear. Germline assignment: CDR1 ENHRY and CDR2 SYGVKD. This CDR3 contains 12 residues. The CDR3 is CAISALQEIQYF. CDR3 nucleotide sequence: TGTGCCATCAGTGCCCTCCAAGAGATCCAGTACTTC.

Concerning this clonotype: The junction departs from germline at one end; a sequencing error may be responsible. The chain uses TRBV11-2 and TRBJ2-2, with D possibly called TRBD1 or TRBD2 (5 bases each). CDR1 is SGHAT, CDR2 FQNNGV, per germline. CDR3 length equals 14 residues. The CDR3 DNA is TGTGCCTGCGAACAGACAGTAAGCACCGGGGAACTGTTTTTT. This gives the protein CACEQTVSTGELFF.

As for this clonotype: The conserved closing phenylalanine or tryptophan is absent in this CDR3, likely reflecting a read error. This rearrangement joins TRBV4-1 to TRBJ1-1; possible D gene TRBD1, 5 bases. Germline CDR1 reads MGHRA; CDR2 reads YSYEKL. The CDR3 covers 16 residues. The V end lost 4 bases, the J end lost 2 bases, and 17 bases lay between the germline ends. For the CDR3, the DNA is TGCGCCAGCAGCCCGGGATTGGGACGGACAAACACTGAAGCTTTCATT. This sequence encodes CASSPGLGRTNTEAFI.

This clonotype was detected only a few times. A much larger clone differs by one base, so this may be a read error. The chain carries TRBV24-1 and TRBJ2-2; D is uncertain. CDR1 is KGHDR, CDR2 SFDVKD, per germline. The CDR3 length is 13 residues. CDR3 region: CPTSDRPAGELFF. The CDR3 DNA reads TGTCCCACCAGTGATAGACCGGCCGGGGAGCTGTTTTTT.

This clonotype has just one count. This sequence joins TRBV10-3 and TRBJ2-1; D is unclear. Germline assignment: CDR1 ENHRY and CDR2 SYGVKD. The CDR3 is 16 amino acids. Trimming took 3 bases from V and 4 from J, leaving 16 bases between them. The CDR3 DNA reads TGTGCCATCAGTGAAGGAGTTGGCGGAACGTACAATGAGCAGTTCTTC. Translating gives CAISEGVGGTYNEQFF.

The J gene is TRBJ2-2, the V gene TRBV11-2; TRBD2 matches at 12 bases. Germline CDR1 reads SGHAT; CDR2 reads FQNNGV. The CDR3 length is 15 residues. V was clipped by 7 bases and J by 7 bases; unmatched bases: 7. The CDR3 loop is CASNRLAGGIGELFF. Written as DNA, the CDR3 is TGTGCCAGCAACCGCCTAGCGGGGGGGATCGGGGAGCTGTTTTTT.

This clonotype was detected a few times. The CDR3 carries no conserved terminal phenylalanine or tryptophan, so it likely arises from a read error. The rearrangement links TRBV12-5 to TRBJ1-5, with TRBD1 as a possible D gene (5 bases). V was cut by 3 bases and J by 13 bases, with 16 bases left in between. Germline V gene data show CDR1 as LGHNT and CDR2 as FRNRAP. The CDR3 loop spans 13 amino acids. As DNA, the CDR3 is TGTGCTAGTGGTTTTGACAGAAATCAACCTCAGCATTAT. Its protein is CASGFDRNQPQHY.

V gene TRBV11-3 combines with J gene TRBJ2-2; D unclear. V lost 1 base, J lost 7 bases, and 7 bases lay in between. This CDR3 contains 13 residues. CDR1 is SGHNT and CDR2 is YENEEA in the germline V gene. CDR3 in DNA: TGTGCCAGCAGCTTAGTCACAGTCGGGGAGCTGTTTTTT. Amino acids: CASSLVTVGELFF.

This chain connects TRBV27 to TRBJ1-1, with a tentative D call TRBD1 (5 bases). V lost 1 base and J 2 bases, leaving 14 bases between the germline ends. The germline V gene has CDR1 MNHEY and CDR2 SMNVEV (reference sequence). The CDR3 consists of 16 residues. CDR3 protein: CASSLLGPTENTEAFF. Here the CDR3 DNA reads TGTGCCAGCAGTTTATTGGGGCCTACCGAAAACACTGAAGCTTTCTTT.

Comments on this clonotype: At one end, the junction sequence differs from germline, possibly due to a read error. V and J are TRBV6-2 or TRBV6-3 and TRBJ2-5; D is perhaps TRBD2 (5 bases). CDR3 length: 15 amino acids. CDR1 and CDR2 (germline): MNHEY, SVGEGT. CDR3 loop: CASSYSIGKCEIQYF. DNA for the CDR3: TGTGCCAGCAGTTACTCAATCGGGAAGTGTGAGATCCAGTACTTC.

On this clonotype: One end of the junction is discordant with germline, which a read error may explain. DNA for the CDR3: TGCGCCAGCAGCCCAAACATGGGCGGAGGCTACGCCTTC. Residues: CASSPNMGGGYAF. This rearrangement joins TRBV4-1 to TRBJ1-2; D is unresolved. The CDR3 consists of 13 residues. Germline V gene data show CDR1 as MGHRA and CDR2 as YSYEKL.

As to this clonotype: Here the CDR3 omits its conserved ending phenylalanine or tryptophan, so a read error is the likely source. The DNA is omitted, as the CDR3 cannot be located on it reliably, and the CDR3 follows TCRdb's listing. The CDR3 is CATSGRNTDTRYS. The genes are TRBV11-2 and TRBJ2-3. Germline CDR1 reads SGHAT; CDR2 reads FQNNGV. The CDR3 is made up of 13 amino acids, end residues included.

Details on this clonotype: Since the CDR3 does not end with the conserved phenylalanine or tryptophan, this likely comes from a read error. The DNA is omitted, as the CDR3 cannot be located on it reliably, and the CDR3 follows TCRdb's listing. The J gene is TRBJ1-1, the V gene TRBV11-2. Germline CDR1 SGHAT, CDR2 FQNNGV. The CDR3 length is 14 residues, termini included. The chain's CDR3 is CANSVKWGGTEAII.

Notes on this clonotype: This may arise from a read error, as a much more abundant clone is one base away. The chain uses TRBV18 and TRBJ2-4; a possible D gene is TRBD1 (6 bases). CDR1 is KGHSH, CDR2 LQKENI, per germline. The CDR3 runs 17 residues. This CDR3 is CASSPSSGAGAKNNQYF. CDR3 in DNA: TGTGCCAGCTCACCATCTTCAGGGGCAGGGGCCAAAAACAATCAGTACTTC.

Regarding this clonotype: The conserved final phenylalanine or tryptophan is absent from the CDR3, which likely points to a read error. It is unclear where the CDR3 begins or ends on the DNA, so no DNA is shown, and the CDR3 is as TCRdb lists it. This chain connects TRBV18 to TRBJ2-7. The CDR3 contains 12 residues when both ends are counted. Germline CDR1 and CDR2: KGHSH and LQKENI. CDR3 in amino acids: CASSLSRYEQYL.

A remark on this clonotype: This may be a read error: a much more frequent sequence differs by one nucleotide. The chain carries TRBV5-1 and TRBJ1-1; D unclear. The CDR3 contains 14 residues. CDR1 and CDR2 from the germline V gene are SGHRS and YFSETQ. For the CDR3, the DNA is TGCGACAGCAGCTTGGATCCTCAGAACACTGAAGCTTTCTTT. This translates into CDSSLDPQNTEAFF. Supplemented by reference TRBV5-1 and TRBJ1-1, the full variable domain reads KAGVTQTPRYLIKTRGQQVTLSCSPISGHRSVSWYQQTPGQGLQFLFEYFSETQRNKGNFPGRFSGRQFSNSRSEMNVSTLELGDSALYLCDSSLDPQNTEAFFGQGTRLTVV.

Concerning this clonotype: Lacking the conserved final phenylalanine or tryptophan, this CDR3 likely reflects a read error. The rearrangement uses TRBV6-1 and TRBJ2-1; 8 nucleotides line up with TRBD2. The CDR3 has 19 amino acids. The V gene end was trimmed by 6 bases and the J gene end by 2 bases; junction bases not matched to a gene: 18. Looked up from germline, CDR1 is MNHNS and CDR2 is SASEGT. The CDR3 reads CASRYPGGPGLLAYNEQFL. Here the CDR3 DNA reads TGTGCCAGCAGATATCCGGGAGGGCCGGGGTTGCTCGCCTACAATGAGCAGTTCCTC.

The CDR3 sequence: CASSYHTDGAYGYTF. DNA for the CDR3: TGTGCCAGCAGTTACCATACAGATGGGGCCTATGGCTACACCTTC. The rearrangement uses TRBV6-5 and TRBJ1-2; a weak D match, TRBD1 (5 bases). Trimming left V 2 bases short and J 4 bases short, with 14 bases between. Germline assignment: CDR1 MNHEY and CDR2 SVGAGI. The length of the CDR3 is 15 residues.

As regards this clonotype: One end of the junction fails to match germline, which may point to a read error. CDR3 in DNA: TGTGCCAGCAGGCCCGACCGGGATAGGCAGTATTTT. Amino acids: CASRPDRDRQYF. V usage is TRBV27 and J usage is TRBJ2-3; TRBD2 is a possible D gene (5 bases). CDR1 and CDR2 (germline): MNHEY, SMNVEV (reference sequence). This CDR3 spans 12 amino acids.

Points on this clonotype: Its ends do not fully match the called genes, so a read error is possible. The chain is built from TRBV4-1 and TRBJ1-2; 7 bases line up with TRBD1. The CDR3 runs 13 residues. The germline V gene encodes CDR1 MGHRA and CDR2 YSYEKL. CDR3 loop: CDSNPNRGRGYTF. The CDR3 DNA sequence: TGCGACAGCAACCCAAACAGGGGCAGAGGCTACACCTTC.

This clonotype was recorded only once. The germline gene is not matched at one end of the junction; a read error may be the cause. V usage is TRBV29-1 and J usage is TRBJ1-1, with TRBD1 identical over 10 bases. This CDR3 region has 13 residues. Germline values: CDR1 SQVTM, CDR2 ANQGSEA. The CDR3 DNA reads as TGCAGTGCAAGACAGGGGGCGAGGTCTGAAGTTTTCTTT. It yields the protein CSARQGARSEVFF. Full variable domain (missing parts from reference TRBV29-1 and TRBJ1-1): SAVISQKPSRDICQRGTSLTIQCQVDSQVTMMFWYRQQPGQSLTLIATANQGSEATYESGFVIDKFPISRPNLTFSTLTVSNMSPEDSSIYLCSARQGARSEVFFGQGTRLTVV.

Of note for this clonotype: A much larger clone lies a single base off, so this may be a read error. The chain has TRBV4-1 and TRBJ2-4; 10 nucleotides agree with TRBD1. The CDR3 sequence is 15 residues long. Germline V gene lookup returns CDR1 MGHRA and CDR2 YSYEKL. CDR3 sequence reads: CAGSGTGDLNNIQYF. The CDR3 DNA is TGCGCCGGCAGCGGGACAGGGGATTTGAATAACATTCAGTACTTC.

The chain joins TRBV6-5 to TRBJ2-7; 7 nucleotides match TRBD2. Germline V gene sequence: CDR1 MNHEY, CDR2 SVGAGI. The length of the CDR3 is 15 residues. J was trimmed by 10 bases and V by 11 bases; bases with no gene match: 23. The CDR3 DNA reads as TGTGCCGTCGGAAGGAGACTAGCAAGTTATTACAAACAGTACTTC. Translation: CAVGRRLASYYKQYF.

As regards this clonotype: One end of the junction is discordant with germline, which a read error may explain. The rearrangement links TRBV7-8 to TRBJ1-1; D uncertain. The CDR3 sequence is 13 residues long. Germline-derived CDR1 and CDR2 are SGHVS and FQNEAQ. CDR3 residues: CASSLALDAEVFF. The DNA for the CDR3 is TGTGCCAGCAGCTTAGCTTTGGACGCTGAAGTTTTCTTT. The whole variable domain, filled in from reference TRBV7-8 and TRBJ1-1, reads GAGVSQSPRYKVAKRGQDVALRCDPISGHVSLFWYQQALGQGPEFLTYFQNEAQLDKSGLPSDRFFAERPEGSVSTLKIQRTQQEDSAVYLCASSLALDAEVFFGQGTRLTVV.